These 27 T cell receptor beta chains were all obtained from the same sample, sequenced in a study of graft-versus-host responses after intestinal transplantation. Clones were sequenced by immunoSEQ multiplex PCR, and TCRdb holds only the in-frame ones, with some missing. Of about 11,000 clones listed, around three quarters are singletons. The starting material, graft tissue, was processed to release intraepithelial and lamina propria lymphocytes. The sample in question was ileum tissue, obtained 23 days after intestinal transplant. The source of these receptors is a human patient who received an intestinal transplant, so some T cells may come from the graft donor.

This clone has a single count. The chain's CDR3 is CASSRAGFYGNTIYF. CDR3 bases: TGCGCCAGCAGCCGGGCGGGTTTTTACGGAAACACCATATATTTT. The chain employs TRBV5-1 and TRBJ1-3; no definite D call. This CDR3 has 15 amino acids. Trimming removed 4 bases from V and 4 bases from J, with 15 bases in between. Germline V gives CDR1 SGHRS, CDR2 YFSETQ.

This clone has a handful of counts. V is TRBV7-9 and J is TRBJ2-7; D is uncertain. The V end lost 7 bases, the J end lost 3 bases, and 10 bases lay between the germline ends. The CDR3 sequence is 12 residues long. Germline V gene data show CDR1 as SEHNR and CDR2 as FQNEAQ (reference sequence). The CDR3 coding sequence is TGTGCCAGCAAAGGAGAACGCTACGAGCAGTACTTC. Protein: CASKGERYEQYF.

The chain combines TRBV9 with TRBJ1-5, with TRBD1 identical over 7 bases. Germline V gene lookup returns CDR1 SGDLS and CDR2 YYNGEE. Germline trimming cut 2 bases from V and 4 bases from J; bases unmatched to any gene: 3. CDR3 size: 14 residues. CDR3 in DNA: TGTGCCAGCAGCGTCGGGACAGAAAATCAGCCCCAGCATTTT. This encodes CASSVGTENQPQHF.

The chain combines TRBV5-4 with TRBJ2-2, with D perhaps assigned TRBD1 or TRBD2 (5 bases each). Germline CDR1 and CDR2: SGHNT and YYREEE (reference sequence). V was pared by 9 bases and J by 5 bases, with 17 bases between. The length of the CDR3 is 14 residues. The CDR3 DNA follows: TGTGCCACTAGGTCTAGTGGGGGAACCGGGGAGCTGTTTTTT. It yields the protein CATRSSGGTGELFF.

This clone has more than one count but fewer than ten. The chain links TRBV19 to TRBJ2-1; the D gene is possibly TRBD2 (6 bases). CDR1 is LNHDA and CDR2 is SQIVND in the germline V gene (reference sequence). CDR3 size: 16 residues. Trimming left V 4 bases short and J 0 bases short, with 13 bases between. The CDR3: CASSTGDFRSYNEQFF. In DNA, the CDR3 is TGTGCCAGTAGTACCGGGGACTTTCGCTCCTACAATGAGCAGTTCTTC.

This rearrangement joins TRBV13 to TRBJ2-5, with 10 bases aligning to TRBD2. The J call could be wrong; TRBJ2-7 is a better fit for the DNA end. This CDR3 comprises 15 residues. Germline-derived CDR1 and CDR2 are PRHDT and FYEKMQ (reference sequence). The CDR3 here is CASSSRLAGDYEQYF. The CDR3, as DNA: TGTGCCAGCAGCTCACGTCTAGCGGGGGACTACGAGCAGTACTTC.

This rearrangement joins TRBV19 to TRBJ2-3, with 10 positions matching TRBD2. CDR3 length: 20 residues. From germline, CDR1 is LNHDA and CDR2 SQIVND (reference sequence). V was pared by 3 bases and J by 4 bases, with 19 bases of the junction left unmatched. The CDR3 DNA sequence: TGTGCCAGTAGTATCTGGTTCCTTAGTCCTAGCGGGAGTGAGGCAGATACGCAGTATTTT. Its protein product is CASSIWFLSPSGSEADTQYF.

This clone was observed a single time. The chain recombines TRBV9 with TRBJ1-1, with D tentatively TRBD1 (6 bases). Trimming pared 5 bases from V and 8 bases from J, leaving 19 bases between. CDR3 size: 14 residues. The germline gives CDR1 SGDLS, CDR2 YYNGEE. The CDR3 here is CASSAGQRSGEAFF. Written as DNA, the CDR3 is TGTGCCAGCAGTGCGGGACAAAGGTCGGGAGAAGCTTTCTTT. The full variable domain, completed using reference TRBV9 and TRBJ1-1, is DSGVTQTPKHLITATGQRVTLRCSPRSGDLSVYWYQQSLDQGLQFLIQYYNGEERAKGNILERFSAQQFPDLHSELNLSSLELGDSALYFCASSAGQRSGEAFFGQGTRLTVV.

With regard to this clone: An end of the junction differs from the germline gene, which may be a read error. This chain connects TRBV11-2 to TRBJ2-1; 7 bases align to TRBD2. CDR1 SGHAT and CDR2 FQNNGV come from the germline V gene. This CDR3 is built from 12 residues. The CDR3, as DNA: TGTGCCAGCAGCCCAACCGGGGGGAGCGGGATCTTC. It codes for CASSPTGGSGIF. Supplemented by reference TRBV11-2 and TRBJ2-1, the full variable domain reads EAGVAQSPRYKIIEKRQSVAFWCNPISGHATLYWYQQILGQGPKLLIQFQNNGVVDDSQLPKDRFSAERLKGVDSTLKIQPAKLEDSAVYLCASSPTGGSGIFGPGTRLTVL.

This clone was observed a few times. The chain has TRBV11-2 and TRBJ1-6; D is perhaps TRBD1 (5 bases). Between the trimmed V and J ends, which lost 5 bases and 11 bases, there was a span of 13 bases. In germline, CDR1 is SGHAT, CDR2 FQNNGV. The CDR3 runs 13 residues. The CDR3 protein is CASSGPGGTPLHF. In DNA, the CDR3 is TGTGCCAGCAGCGGTCCGGGGGGGACACCCCTCCACTTT.

The chain combines TRBV5-8 with TRBJ2-1, with D uncertain. CDR1 and CDR2 from the germline V gene are SGHTS and YDEGEE. V was shortened by 1 base and J by 10 bases, with 18 bases between the two germline ends. This CDR3 comprises 15 residues. This CDR3 reads CASSLRSYQAVEQFF. The CDR3 DNA reads TGTGCCAGCAGCTTGAGGAGCTACCAGGCGGTGGAGCAGTTCTTC.

This clone was recorded once. This sequence joins TRBV6-1 and TRBJ1-6; D uncertain. Germline V CDR1 and CDR2: MNHNS, SASEGT. V gave up 6 bases and J gave up 0 bases, with 9 bases separating them. CDR3 size: 15 residues. CDR3 protein: CASSPVPSYNSPLHF. The CDR3 nucleotides read TGTGCCAGCAGCCCAGTGCCCTCCTATAATTCACCCCTCCACTTT.

This clone was seen only a few times. This rearrangement joins TRBV5-8 to TRBJ1-1, with TRBD1 as a possible D gene (5 bases). Trimming removed 1 base from V and 4 bases from J, with 8 bases in between. The CDR3 sequence is 13 residues long. The V gene's germline CDR1 is SGHTS and CDR2 YDEGEE. CDR3 bases: TGTGCCAGCAGCTTGAGTAGGGGCACTGAAGCTTTCTTT. Translating it yields CASSLSRGTEAFF.

The gene calls are TRBV9 and TRBJ2-1, with TRBD2 matching 12 bases. Trimming cost V 0 bases and J 0 bases; bases outside gene matches: 10. Germline lookup yields CDR1 SGDLS and CDR2 YYNGEE. The CDR3 totals 20 residues. CDR3 region: CASSVATRTSGTLSYNEQFF. The CDR3 DNA is TGTGCCAGCAGCGTAGCTACGCGGACTAGCGGGACCCTCTCCTACAATGAGCAGTTCTTC.

This chain links TRBV6-5 with TRBJ1-2; D is undetermined. The CDR3 is 15 residues long. In germline, CDR1 is MNHEY, CDR2 SVGAGI. Trimming removed 1 base at V and 5 bases at J, with 14 bases between. CDR3 bases: TGTGCCAGCAGTTACTACCCCGGTCGTCATTATGGCTACACCTTC. Its protein product is CASSYYPGRHYGYTF.

This clone was found once. V and J are TRBV15 and TRBJ1-1; 8 bases are a match to TRBD1. CDR1 and CDR2 from the germline V gene are LNHNV and YYDKDF (reference sequence). This CDR3 comprises 16 residues. The ends lost 5 bases at V and 0 bases at J; junction bases unmatched: 8. The DNA for the CDR3 is TGTGCCACCAGCGGATGGACAGGGAGGATGAACACTGAAGCTTTCTTT. It translates to CATSGWTGRMNTEAFF.

The sample holds one count of this clone. The chain uses TRBV30 and TRBJ1-2, with a tentative D call TRBD1 (5 bases). CDR3 length: 11 amino acids. Germline CDR1 reads GTSNPN; CDR2 reads SVGIG (reference sequence). V was cut by 2 bases and J by 8 bases, with 9 bases left in between. The CDR3, as DNA: TGTGCCTGGAGTCAAACAGGAGGCTACACCTTC. Translation gives CAWSQTGGYTF.

The V gene is TRBV11-1, the J gene TRBJ1-3; D call uncertain. V lost 8 bases, J lost 0 bases, and 8 bases lay in between. The CDR3 extends over 13 amino acids. Germline V CDR1 and CDR2: SGHAT, FQDESV (reference sequence). The CDR3 here is CASEAYSGNTIYF. The CDR3, as DNA: TGTGCCAGCGAGGCTTACTCTGGAAACACCATATATTTT.

The CDR3 nucleotides are TGTGCCAGCAGTCCTATATACAGGGGAGACACTGAAGCTTTCTTT. This gives the protein CASSPIYRGDTEAFF. This chain joins TRBV2 and TRBJ1-1; 7 bases fit TRBD1. The V segment lost 5 bases and the J segment 3 bases; nucleotides outside the gene matches: 9. The CDR3 is 15 amino acids. CDR1 SNHLY and CDR2 FYNNEI come from the germline V gene.

This rearrangement joins TRBV6-5 to TRBJ1-2, with TRBD1 matching over 7 bases. This CDR3 is built from 15 residues. V was clipped by 2 bases and J by 8 bases; unmatched bases: 11. Germline values: CDR1 MNHEY, CDR2 SVGAGI. The CDR3 sequence is CASSYKGTAAWGYTF. The DNA of the CDR3 is TGTGCCAGCAGTTACAAAGGGACAGCCGCATGGGGCTACACCTTC.

J is TRBJ2-1 and V is TRBV7-8, with D maybe TRBD2 (7 bases). In germline, CDR1 is SGHVS, CDR2 FQNEAQ. Trimming removed 1 base from V and 9 bases from J, with 19 bases in between. This CDR3 comprises 16 residues. The CDR3, as DNA: TGTGCCAGCAGCTTAGATCTAGCGGCCAGAGGGGGTGAGCAGTTCTTC. This encodes CASSLDLAARGGEQFF.

The chain recombines TRBV7-8 with TRBJ1-1; 9 nucleotides align to TRBD1. This CDR3 has 15 residues. CDR1 SGHVS and CDR2 FQNEAQ come from the germline V gene. With V trimmed by 1 base and J by 5 bases, 5 bases remained unmatched. CDR3 coding DNA: TGTGCCAGCAGCTTAGTAGGACAGGGGAGAACTGAAGCTTTCTTT. Its translation is CASSLVGQGRTEAFF.

The chain combines TRBV28 with TRBJ2-6; unclear D gene. Germline CDR1 MDHEN, CDR2 SYDVKM. CDR3 length: 13 residues. Trimming left V 6 bases short and J 3 bases short, with 6 bases between. The CDR3 loop is CASSPGGANVLTF. The CDR3 coding sequence is TGTGCCAGCAGCCCGGGTGGGGCCAACGTCCTGACTTTC.

This chain uses TRBV15 with TRBJ2-3; the D is unclear. Germline CDR1 is LNHNV and CDR2 is YYDKDF (reference sequence). The length of the CDR3 is 13 residues. Trimming removed 1 base at V and 3 bases at J, with 5 bases between. The CDR3 protein is CATSRGLTDTQYF. Here the CDR3 DNA reads TGTGCCACCAGCAGAGGACTGACAGATACGCAGTATTTT.

This chain links TRBV7-2 with TRBJ1-2; maybe TRBD1 (5 bases). The CDR3 consists of 14 residues. CDR1 is SGHTA, CDR2 FQGNSA, per germline. Between the trimmed V and J ends, which lost 5 bases and 7 bases, there was a span of 17 bases. CDR3 residues: CASSLASRGSGYTF. CDR3 in DNA: TGTGCCAGCAGCCTGGCCTCCCGGGGCAGTGGCTACACCTTC.

This clone has a single count. CDR3 residues: CASSLAGVTNEKLFF. The CDR3 nucleotides read TGTGCCAGCAGCTTGGCGGGGGTAACTAATGAAAAACTGTTTTTT. This chain connects TRBV5-6 to TRBJ1-4; tentatively, D is TRBD1 (5 bases). The CDR3 runs 15 residues. V lost 0 bases and J lost 1, with 7 bases in between. Germline values: CDR1 SGHDT, CDR2 YYEEEE. The full variable domain, its missing parts supplied by reference TRBV5-6 and TRBJ1-4, is DAGVTQSPTHLIKTRGQQVTLRCSPKSGHDTVSWYQQALGQGPQFIFQYYEEEERQRGNFPDRFSGHQFPNYSSELNVNALLLGDSALYLCASSLAGVTNEKLFFGSGTQLSVL.

The chain is built from TRBV2 and TRBJ2-2; D ambiguous. The CDR3 is 14 amino acids. The germline V and J ends were trimmed by 1 base and 4 bases, with 7 bases remaining between them. Germline V gene lookup returns CDR1 SNHLY and CDR2 FYNNEI. The CDR3 nucleotides read TGTGCCAGCAGTGAAGGGCAGACCACCGGGGAGCTGTTTTTT. This gives the protein CASSEGQTTGELFF.